Listed below are T cell receptor beta chains from one sample, sequenced in a study of cytomegalovirus exposure and HLA in healthy donors. Clones were sequenced by immunoSEQ multiplex PCR, and TCRdb holds only the in-frame ones, with some missing. This sample has about 160,000 clones, with more than 75% found just once. Source material: PBMCs. These receptors were collected from a man younger than 30 in good health and CMV-seropositive. CDR3s include the opening cysteine and the closing phenylalanine or tryptophan. The D gene is left open where the match is weak. Rows may omit the clone size; those that give it use once, few, many or a size class.

clone_size,j_call,d_call,v_call,cdr3_nt,cdr3_aa
NA,TRBJ1-5,NA,TRBV29-1,TGCAGCGTTGAAGTAAGCCAGGGATCTCCCCAGCATTTT,CSVEVSQGSPQHF
NA,TRBJ1-2,NA,TRBV6-5,TGTGCCAGCAGTCAACAACAGGGTCGCTACACCTTC,CASSQQQGRYTF
NA,TRBJ2-5,NA,TRBV19,TGTGCCAGTAGCCGGGAGACCGAAGAGACCCAGTACTTC,CASSRETEETQYF
NA,TRBJ2-7,NA,TRBV6-1,TGTGCCAGCAGTGATAGTCGAGACGAGCAGTACTTC,CASSDSRDEQYF
NA,TRBJ1-1,NA,TRBV9,TGTGCCAGCAGCCCCACCGGCGGGGCTGAGAACACTGAAGCTTTCTTT,CASSPTGGAENTEAFF
once,TRBJ1-5,NA,TRBV10-3,TGTGCCATCAGTGAGTCGATGGGGGCCGGTCAGCCCCAGCATTTT,CAISESMGAGQPQHF
NA,TRBJ1-1,TRBD1,TRBV27,TGTGCCAGCAGTTTAAGGGGGCGAGCTTTCTTT,CASSLRGRAFF
NA,TRBJ1-1,NA,TRBV27,TGTGCCAGCAGTTTCACCGGGAACACTGAAGCTTTCTTT,CASSFTGNTEAFF
NA,TRBJ2-1,TRBD2,TRBV11-2,TGTGCCAGCAGCCCCCAAGCGGGGGGGCCCAATGAGCAGTTCTTC,CASSPQAGGPNEQFF
NA,TRBJ2-7,NA,TRBV6-1,TGTGCCAGCAGTGATACGGGATACCTTTACGAGCAGTACTTC,CASSDTGYLYEQYF
NA,TRBJ1-6,TRBD1,TRBV19,TGTGCCAGTAGTATCGCTGGACAGGGGATAGGACCAAATTCACCCCTCCACTTT,CASSIAGQGIGPNSPLHF
NA,TRBJ2-7,TRBD1,TRBV7-2,TGTGCCAGCAGCTCCGACAGGGGGCGGACGTACGAGCAGTACTTC,CASSSDRGRTYEQYF
NA,TRBJ2-2,TRBD2,TRBV4-2,TGTGCCAGCAGCCAAGACCTGGGTAGCGGGGTAGACACCGGGGAGCTGTTTTTT,CASSQDLGSGVDTGELFF
NA,TRBJ2-1,TRBD2,TRBV29-1,TGCAGCTTTTTTACTAGCGGGGGGGCGAATGAGCAGTTCTTC,CSFFTSGGANEQFF
few,TRBJ2-2,TRBD1,TRBV7-3,TGTGCCAGCAGCGGCGCAGGGGGCAAGGCCGGGGAGCTGTTTTTT,CASSGAGGKAGELFF
NA,TRBJ1-5,NA,TRBV9,TGTGCCAGCAGCGTAGGGGGGGGGCCCAATCAGCCCCAGCATTTT,CASSVGGGPNQPQHF
NA,TRBJ1-1,NA,TRBV5-1,TGCGCCAGCAGCTTGGAACCAGGGGAGGGGGACACTGAAGCTTTCTTT,CASSLEPGEGDTEAFF
NA,TRBJ2-3,TRBD2,TRBV13,TGTGCCAGCAGCTTAAGCTCCGGGACTAGCGGGGGGGACCGCACAGATACGCAGTATTTT,CASSLSSGTSGGDRTDTQYF
NA,TRBJ2-7,TRBD1,TRBV2,TGTGCCAGCAGTGAGGATAAAACAGGGGTCGGGTACGAGCAGTACTTC,CASSEDKTGVGYEQYF
NA,TRBJ1-5,NA,TRBV19,TGTGCCAGTAGTAGCGGGGGCGGAAATGTGGGCAATCAGCCCCAGCATTTT,CASSSGGGNVGNQPQHF
NA,TRBJ2-7,NA,TRBV5-1,TGCGCCAGCAGCCCGGGTTGGGGCAGGGTCGACGAGCAGTACTTC,CASSPGWGRVDEQYF
NA,TRBJ1-2,NA,TRBV19,TGTGCCAGTAGTATAGAGGGCAGCCACTATGGCTACACCTTC,CASSIEGSHYGYTF
NA,TRBJ1-5,TRBD1,TRBV2,TGTGCCAGCAGTTCAGGGGGCAGGAACAATCAGCCCCAGCATTTT,CASSSGGRNNQPQHF
NA,TRBJ2-3,TRBD2,TRBV5-6,TGTGCCAGCAGCGATTTTGAGCGGGGGGGGTACACAGATACGCAGTATTTT,CASSDFERGGYTDTQYF
NA,TRBJ1-3,NA,TRBV7-9,TGTGCCAGCAGCCCACCAGGGGTGGGAAACACCATATATTTT,CASSPPGVGNTIYF
NA,TRBJ2-3,TRBD2,TRBV9,TGTGCCAGCAGCGGGACTAGCGGGGTCGCAGATACGCAGTATTTT,CASSGTSGVADTQYF
NA,TRBJ2-7,NA,TRBV4-2,TGTGCCAGCAGCCCGACTCTGATCTACGAGCAGTACTTC,CASSPTLIYEQYF
NA,TRBJ1-6,NA,TRBV27,TGTGCCAGCAGTTCCCCAAACTTGGATTCACCCCTCCACTTT,CASSSPNLDSPLHF
NA,TRBJ2-7,NA,TRBV9,TGTGCCAGCAGCGTAGGAGGAAACAACTACGAGCAGTACTTC,CASSVGGNNYEQYF